Sequencing of this TCR beta chain was carried out in a study of T cells after yellow fever vaccination. Background on the study: The SMART-Seq v4 Ultra Low Input method served to prepare the low-cell-number fractions. Study-wide points: Once the booster was given, most primary-vaccination clones reappeared, at roughly 96% for CD4 and over 85% for CD8.

Trimming removed 2 bases at V and 3 bases at J, with 13 bases between. The V gene's germline CDR1 is MNHEY and CDR2 SMNVEV (reference sequence). There are 15 residues in the CDR3. This clonotype was recorded at least ten times. Its antigen is not identified. TCR cDNA, made by 5'RACE template switching, carried an added universal primer site and UMIs. TCRdb independently ran MiXCR on the 5' RACE reads; one entry per CDR3 protein. Here the sample spans 300,000 to 400,000 distinct CDR3 sequences, approximately 8% being singletons. The sample here was PBMCs, taken around 45 days after the first yellow fever vaccination. The gene calls are TRBV27 and TRBJ1-1; D gene uncertain. The receptor comes from a man aged 18 to 30 who received the YFV17D yellow fever vaccine. The chain's CDR3 is CASSLAPSPDTEAFF. Here the CDR3 DNA reads TGTGCCAGCAGTTTAGCCCCCAGTCCCGACACTGAAGCTTTCTTT.